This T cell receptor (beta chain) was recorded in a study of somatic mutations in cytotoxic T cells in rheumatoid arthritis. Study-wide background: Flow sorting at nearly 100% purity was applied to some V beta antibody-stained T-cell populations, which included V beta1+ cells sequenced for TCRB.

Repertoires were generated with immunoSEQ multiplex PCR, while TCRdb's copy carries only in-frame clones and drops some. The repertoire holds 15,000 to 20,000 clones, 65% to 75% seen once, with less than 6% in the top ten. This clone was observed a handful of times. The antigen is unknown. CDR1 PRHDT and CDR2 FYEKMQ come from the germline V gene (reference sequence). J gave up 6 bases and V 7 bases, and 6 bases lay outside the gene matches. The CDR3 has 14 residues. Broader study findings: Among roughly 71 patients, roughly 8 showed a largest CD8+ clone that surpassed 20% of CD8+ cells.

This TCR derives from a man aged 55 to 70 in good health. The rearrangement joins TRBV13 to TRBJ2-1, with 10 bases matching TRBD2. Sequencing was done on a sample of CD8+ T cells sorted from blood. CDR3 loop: CASTASGRANEQFF. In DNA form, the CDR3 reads TGTGCCAGCACCGCTAGCGGGAGAGCCAATGAGCAGTTCTTC.